Below, 18 T cell receptor beta chains from the same sample are listed, as sequenced in a study of CD8+ T cells in alopecia areata. The treatment denotes: oral pan-JAK inhibitor, 5-10 mg twice daily. RNA was extracted and reverse transcribed into cDNA as the sequencing template. Repertoires were generated with immunoSEQ multiplex PCR, while TCRdb's copy carries only in-frame clones and drops some. Of under 350,000 clones listed, 58% are singletons. Here the sequenced sample was CD4+ T cells sorted from blood, taken at week 24, from a patient treated with tofacitinib. The origin of the receptors is a human donor with alopecia areata.

V usage is TRBV2 and J usage is TRBJ1-1; no clear D gene. The V gene's germline CDR1 is SNHLY and CDR2 FYNNEI. This CDR3 is built from 12 residues. V lost 8 bases and J 4 bases, leaving 11 bases between the germline ends. The CDR3 nucleotides read TGTGCCAGCCTTGGGGAAGTCACTGAAGCTTTCTTT. This translates into CASLGEVTEAFF. The whole variable domain, filled in from reference TRBV2 and TRBJ1-1, reads EPEVTQTPSHQVTQMGQEVILRCVPISNHLYFYWYRQILGQKVEFLVSFYNNEISEKSEIFDDQFSVERPDGSNFTLKIRSTKLEDSAMYFCASLGEVTEAFFGQGTRLTVV.

J is TRBJ2-1 and V is TRBV5-1, with 9 bases fitting TRBD1. Germline V CDR1 and CDR2: SGHRS, YFSETQ. The CDR3 runs to 16 residues. The V and J ends lost 0 bases and 6 bases, in that order; junction bases with no gene match: 7. This CDR3 reads CASSLGGTGLLNEQFF. CDR3 DNA: TGCGCCAGCAGCTTGGGCGGGACAGGGCTTCTCAATGAGCAGTTCTTC.

Only a few counts were recorded for this clone. The rearrangement uses TRBV10-3 and TRBJ2-2; no clear D gene. This CDR3 has 11 amino acids. V was shortened by 2 bases and J by 6 bases, with 1 base between the two germline ends. Germline V gives CDR1 ENHRY, CDR2 SYGVKD. The CDR3 sequence is CAISEAGELFF. Here the CDR3 DNA reads TGTGCCATCAGTGAGGCCGGGGAGCTGTTTTTT.

V is TRBV5-4 and J is TRBJ2-5; D assignment may be TRBD1 or TRBD2 (5 bases each). The CDR3 spans 15 residues. V lost 0 bases to trimming and J lost 2 bases, with 11 bases between them. Germline values: CDR1 SGHNT, CDR2 YYREEE (reference sequence). This chain's CDR3 is CASSLVGTTQETQYF. The CDR3 bases are TGTGCCAGCAGCTTGGTTGGGACCACGCAAGAGACCCAGTACTTC.

This clone occurred a few times. This same CDR3 is encoded by further DNA sequences in the sample. The rearrangement joins TRBV11-2 to TRBJ2-5; unclear D gene. The CDR3 totals 12 residues. Trimming removed 5 bases from V and 4 bases from J, with 8 bases in between. CDR1 is SGHAT and CDR2 is FQNNGV in the germline V gene. In DNA form, the CDR3 reads TGTGCCAGCAGCCCCTCTGTAGAGACCCAGTACTTC. This translates into CASSPSVETQYF.

The chain is built from TRBV30 and TRBJ2-1; either TRBD1 or TRBD2 may supply D (6 bases each). CDR1 is GTSNPN and CDR2 is SVGIG in the germline V gene (reference sequence). Trimming shortened V by 0 bases and J by 1 base, and 16 bases separated the two germline ends. This CDR3 spans 17 amino acids. The CDR3 DNA reads as TGTGCCTGGAGTGTTCATACGGGGGACATATCCTACAATGAGCAGTTCTTC. It is translated as CAWSVHTGDISYNEQFF.

The chain employs TRBV20-1 and TRBJ2-3; D might be TRBD2 (5 bases). The CDR3 runs to 10 residues. CDR1 and CDR2 (germline): DFQATT, SNEGSKA (reference sequence). CDR3 nucleotide sequence: TGCAGCGGGGGCACAGATACGCAGTATTTT. As protein: CSGGTDTQYF.

This clone has a handful of counts. The chain carries TRBV20-1 and TRBJ2-3; the D is unclear. The length of the CDR3 is 11 residues. The V gene's germline CDR1 is DFQATT and CDR2 SNEGSKA (reference sequence). V lost 6 bases, J lost 6 bases, and 10 bases lay in between. The CDR3 coding sequence is TGCAGTGCCCAACGCGCGGATACGCAGTATTTT. Amino acid sequence: CSAQRADTQYF.

Only a few counts were recorded for this clone. The V gene is TRBV5-1, the J gene TRBJ1-1; D uncertain. The CDR3 covers 14 residues. The germline gives CDR1 SGHRS, CDR2 YFSETQ. V lost 3 bases, J lost 0 bases, and 9 bases lay in between. CDR3 coding DNA: TGCGCCAGCAGCTCGGGAATTTTGAACACTGAAGCTTTCTTT. Its translation is CASSSGILNTEAFF.

This clone showed up just a few times. Within the sample, other DNA sequences also encode this same CDR3. The V and J genes are TRBV10-3 and TRBJ2-5; D remains unclear. The V and J ends lost 0 bases and 4 bases respectively, with 3 bases between them. The CDR3 consists of 12 residues. The germline gives CDR1 ENHRY, CDR2 SYGVKD. The CDR3 loop reads CAISESGETQYF. DNA for the CDR3: TGTGCCATCAGTGAGTCAGGAGAGACCCAGTACTTC.

The chain combines TRBV27 with TRBJ2-1; 7 nucleotides line up with TRBD2. The germline V gene has CDR1 MNHEY and CDR2 SMNVEV (reference sequence). The CDR3 totals 14 residues. J gave up 8 bases and V 5 bases, and 9 bases lay outside the gene matches. CDR3 in amino acids: CASSPWEGGDEQFF. CDR3 in DNA: TGTGCCAGCAGTCCATGGGAGGGTGGCGATGAGCAGTTCTTC.

This clone showed up just a few times. The rearrangement joins TRBV29-1 to TRBJ2-3, with D possibly being TRBD2 (6 bases). Trimming took off 4 bases at V and 5 bases at J, with 13 bases between the two ends. Germline V gives CDR1 SQVTM, CDR2 ANQGSEA. The CDR3 contains 13 residues. DNA of the CDR3: TGCAGCGTTGGTCAGCGGGCGGGAGATACGCAGTATTTT. Its translation is CSVGQRAGDTQYF.

In DNA form, the CDR3 reads TGTGCCAGCAGTGGAGAGACAGGAGTCTACACCTTC. Translation: CASSGETGVYTF. This chain uses TRBV6-1 with TRBJ1-2, with D possibly TRBD1 on 6 matching bases. The V and J ends lost 4 bases and 10 bases respectively, with 13 bases between them. Germline V gives CDR1 MNHNS, CDR2 SASEGT. The CDR3 has 12 residues.

The rearrangement links TRBV29-1 to TRBJ1-5; D may be TRBD1 (6 bases). Looked up from germline, CDR1 is SQVTM and CDR2 is ANQGSEA. V was cut by 5 bases and J by 4 bases, with 12 bases left in between. There are 13 residues in the CDR3. The chain's CDR3 is CSVQTGWNQPQHF. The CDR3 DNA sequence: TGCAGCGTTCAAACAGGGTGGAATCAGCCCCAGCATTTT.

The chain combines TRBV27 with TRBJ1-2; tentatively, D is TRBD1 (6 bases). Trimming removed 7 bases at V and 4 bases at J, with 13 bases between. The CDR3 extends over 13 amino acids. The germline gives CDR1 MNHEY, CDR2 SMNVEV (reference sequence). The CDR3 here is CASTDGRGYGYTF. In nucleotides, the CDR3 is TGTGCCAGCACCGATGGCAGGGGCTATGGCTACACCTTC.

The rearrangement uses TRBV20-1 and TRBJ1-2, with a possible D match to TRBD1 (6 bases). The V and J ends lost 6 bases and 7 bases respectively, with 9 bases between them. CDR3 length: 10 residues. The germline gives CDR1 DFQATT, CDR2 SNEGSKA (reference sequence). Here the CDR3 reads CSAGGFGYTF. The CDR3 bases are TGCAGTGCAGGGGGTTTTGGCTACACCTTC.

This clone was observed a single time. The rearrangement links TRBV2 to TRBJ2-5; 10 positions agree with TRBD2. V trimming: 3 bases; J trimming: 0 bases; junction bases outside the gene matches: 1. CDR3 size: 15 residues. Germline CDR1 SNHLY, CDR2 FYNNEI. The CDR3 here is CASSETSGYQETQYF. The CDR3 DNA reads as TGTGCCAGCAGTGAGACTAGCGGGTACCAAGAGACCCAGTACTTC.

The chain employs TRBV5-1 and TRBJ2-6; D possibly corresponds to TRBD1 (6 bases). CDR1 is SGHRS, CDR2 YFSETQ, per germline. V was cut by 1 base and J by 0 bases, with 8 bases left in between. The CDR3 loop spans 16 amino acids. CDR3: CASSLTGSSGANVLTF. The CDR3 DNA is TGCGCCAGCAGCTTGACAGGGAGCTCTGGGGCCAACGTCCTGACTTTC.